The 6 T cell receptor beta chains given below trace back to one sample, sequenced in a study of shared clonotypes between healthy human individuals. The assay was immunoSEQ multiplex PCR, and TCRdb's table has in-frame clones only and misses some. The sample includes around 500,000 clones, over 60% of them seen just once. Sequenced: PBMCs. The receptors were gathered from a woman aged 35 to 49 in good health. Some clones in this sample may be carry-over from other donors' samples.

The J gene is TRBJ1-2, the V gene TRBV4-1; 7 bases are shared with TRBD1. Germline CDR1 reads MGHRA; CDR2 reads YSYEKL. The CDR3 contains 16 residues. Trimming cost V 4 bases and J 4 bases; bases outside gene matches: 12. The CDR3 loop reads CASSPRQGALGYGYTF. The DNA of the CDR3 is TGCGCCAGCAGCCCGAGACAGGGAGCGTTGGGCTATGGCTACACCTTC.

The chain links TRBV5-1 to TRBJ2-7; no reliable D call. Germline V gene lookup returns CDR1 SGHRS and CDR2 YFSETQ. The CDR3 consists of 14 residues. V gave up 3 bases and J gave up 0 bases, with 10 bases separating them. Written as DNA, the CDR3 is TGCGCCAGCAGCTCGACGCCACTCTCCTACGAGCAGTACTTC. Encoded protein: CASSSTPLSYEQYF.

The rearrangement uses TRBV11-2 and TRBJ1-1; 10 positions match TRBD1. CDR1 and CDR2 from the germline V gene are SGHAT and FQNNGV. Unmatched junction bases numbered 9, after V lost 5 bases and J lost 0 bases. This CDR3 comprises 17 residues. DNA for the CDR3: TGTGCCAGCAGCCATCGGACAGGGGGAATTATGAACACTGAAGCTTTCTTT. Protein sequence: CASSHRTGGIMNTEAFF.

CDR3 sequence (DNA): TGTGCCAGCAGCGAACCAGGGGGGAATGAAAAACTGTTTTTT. Translation gives CASSEPGGNEKLFF. V gene TRBV25-1 combines with J gene TRBJ1-4; 7 bases map to TRBD1. After removal of 6 bases from V and 5 bases from J, the junction contained 6 bases not matched to a gene. CDR3 size: 14 residues. CDR1 MGHDK and CDR2 SYGVNS come from the germline V gene.

The chain links TRBV30 to TRBJ2-1; 10 bases are shared with TRBD2. The ends lost 4 bases at V and 2 bases at J; junction bases unmatched: 8. CDR3 length: 16 amino acids. Germline CDR1 is GTSNPN and CDR2 is SVGIG (reference sequence). CDR3 residues: CAWKRRLAGTYNEQFF. The CDR3 DNA is TGTGCCTGGAAAAGACGACTAGCGGGCACCTACAATGAGCAGTTCTTC.

This clone was found once. The chain employs TRBV10-3 and TRBJ1-1; D is perhaps TRBD1 (6 bases). Trimming stripped 4 bases from V and 1 base from J, with 13 bases between. This CDR3 is built from 15 residues. CDR1 and CDR2 from the germline V gene are ENHRY and SYGVKD. CDR3 residues: CAISGPGGGNTEAFF. The CDR3 coding sequence is TGTGCCATCAGTGGGCCGGGAGGGGGGAACACTGAAGCTTTCTTT.